This T cell receptor (beta chain) comes out of a study of blood T cell repertoires in COVID-19. In the study overall: The samples span acute and convalescent COVID-19 from the United States, Italy and Spain.

TCRdb's table, derived via immunoSEQ multiplex PCR, lists solely in-frame clones and lacks some. The data show over 60,000 clones, with roughly 84% seen just once and about an eighth held by the top ten. In germline, CDR1 is ENHRY, CDR2 SYGVKD. J was trimmed by 2 bases and V by 10 bases; bases with no gene match: 8. The CDR3 is 14 amino acids. The TCR was taken from a human donor in a cohort sampled during active COVID-19. V is TRBV10-3 and J is TRBJ2-1; 7 nucleotides align to TRBD1. The sequenced sample was peripheral blood. The CDR3 DNA reads as TGTGCCACCACGGGCCAGGGGGCCTACAATGAGCAGTTCTTC. It is translated as CATTGQGAYNEQFF.